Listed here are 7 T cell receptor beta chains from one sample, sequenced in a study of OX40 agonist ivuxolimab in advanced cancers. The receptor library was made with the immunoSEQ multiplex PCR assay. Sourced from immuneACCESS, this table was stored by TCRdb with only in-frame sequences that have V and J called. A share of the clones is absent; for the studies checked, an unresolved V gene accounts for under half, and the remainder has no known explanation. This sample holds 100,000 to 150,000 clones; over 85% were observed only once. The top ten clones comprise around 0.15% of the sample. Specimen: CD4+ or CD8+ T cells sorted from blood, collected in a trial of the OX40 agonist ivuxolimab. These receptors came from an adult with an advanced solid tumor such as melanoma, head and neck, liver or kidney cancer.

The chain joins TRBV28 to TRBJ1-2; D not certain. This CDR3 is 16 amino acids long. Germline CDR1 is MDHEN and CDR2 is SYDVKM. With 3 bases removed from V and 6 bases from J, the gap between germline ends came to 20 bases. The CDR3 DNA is TGTGCCAGCAGTTTGTCCCCCATACGAAGGGAGGATGGCTACACCTTC. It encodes CASSLSPIRREDGYTF.

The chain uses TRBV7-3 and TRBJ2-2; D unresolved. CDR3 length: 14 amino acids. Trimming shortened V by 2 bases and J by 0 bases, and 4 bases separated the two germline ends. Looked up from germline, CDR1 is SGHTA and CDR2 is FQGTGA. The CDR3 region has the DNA TGTGCCAGCAGCTTAGCGGCGAACACCGGGGAGCTGTTTTTT. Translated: CASSLAANTGELFF. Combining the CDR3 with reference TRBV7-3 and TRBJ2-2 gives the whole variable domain GAGVSQTPSNKVTEKGKYVELRCDPISGHTALYWYRQSLGQGPEFLIYFQGTGAADDSGLPNDRFFAVRPEGSVSTLKIQRTERGDSAVYLCASSLAANTGELFFGEGSRLTVL.

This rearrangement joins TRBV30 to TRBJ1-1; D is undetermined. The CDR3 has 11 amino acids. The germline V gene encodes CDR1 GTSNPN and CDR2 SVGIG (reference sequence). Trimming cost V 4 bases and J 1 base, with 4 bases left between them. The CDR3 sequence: CAWIPNTEAFF. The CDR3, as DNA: TGTGCCTGGATTCCGAACACTGAAGCTTTCTTT.

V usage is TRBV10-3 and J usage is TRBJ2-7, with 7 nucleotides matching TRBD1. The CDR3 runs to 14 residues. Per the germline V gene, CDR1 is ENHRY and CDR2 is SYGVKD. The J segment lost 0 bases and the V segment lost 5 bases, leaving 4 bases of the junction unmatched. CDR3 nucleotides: TGTGCCATCAGTCGCGACAGGGACTCCTACGAGCAGTACTTC. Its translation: CAISRDRDSYEQYF.

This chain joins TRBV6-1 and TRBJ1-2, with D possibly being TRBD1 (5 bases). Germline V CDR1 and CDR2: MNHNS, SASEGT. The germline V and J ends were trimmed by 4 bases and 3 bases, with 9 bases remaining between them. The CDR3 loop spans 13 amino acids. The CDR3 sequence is CASSGQFYYGYTF. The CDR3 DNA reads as TGTGCCAGCAGTGGACAGTTTTACTATGGCTACACCTTC.

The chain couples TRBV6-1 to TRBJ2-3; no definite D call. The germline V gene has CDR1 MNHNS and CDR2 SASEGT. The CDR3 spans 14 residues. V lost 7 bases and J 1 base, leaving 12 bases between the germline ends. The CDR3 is CASMRGLRTDTQYF. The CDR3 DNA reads TGTGCCAGCATGAGAGGCTTACGCACAGATACGCAGTATTTT.

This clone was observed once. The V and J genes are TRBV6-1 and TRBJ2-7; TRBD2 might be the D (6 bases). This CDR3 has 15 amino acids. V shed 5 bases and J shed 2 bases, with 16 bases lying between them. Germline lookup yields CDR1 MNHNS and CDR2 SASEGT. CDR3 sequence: CASSNAGRTPYEQYF. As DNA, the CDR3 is TGTGCCAGCAGTAATGCGGGACGGACGCCCTACGAGCAGTACTTC.